This TCR beta chain was found in a study of breast tumors, draining lymph nodes, adjacent tissues. Breast cancer patients provided tissue from their axillary draining lymph nodes. Germline-derived CDR1 and CDR2 are MNHEY and SVGAGI. This CDR3 has 14 amino acids. Trimming removed 0 bases at V and 4 bases at J, with 6 bases between. The table lists this clonotype with many counts. The antigen remains unidentified. MiXCR, applied by TCRdb to the multiplex PCR reads, yields one record per CDR3 protein. The sample carries 150,000 to 200,000 distinct CDR3 sequences, 30% to 40% recorded once. General study points: That most tumor T cells come from lymph nodes remained unproven. Tumor TCR diversity was below lymph nodes but above nontumor tissue.

The genes are TRBV6-5 and TRBJ2-2; no definite D call. The sample consisted of axillary lymph node tissue. The TCR originated in a female donor with breast cancer. Some clones in this sample may be carry-over from other donors' samples. The CDR3 DNA follows: TGTGCCAGCAGTTACTCTCGGGTCACCGGGGAGCTGTTTTTT. It yields the protein CASSYSRVTGELFF.